Judged by abundance, the clone carrying this T cell receptor beta chain is medium-sized. The antigen is undetermined. The data belong to a study of vaccination and CD4 T cells after COVID-19. As for the study in general: Overlapping spike peptides served as the stimulus for the cells. These peptides came from SARS-CoV-2 and from the common cold coronaviruses HCoV-NL63, HCoV-OC43 and HCoV-229E. Cultures that served as controls received a CEFX pool, an HIV-1 Nef pool, or no peptide. Study results and caveats: The median SARS-CoV-2-reactive clonotype number increased from about 20 to 38, without statistical significance.

Sequenced with the Oncomine TCR Beta short-read assay was DNA taken from cultured CD4+ T cells. MiXCR was run by TCRdb on the PCR reads, yielding one entry per CDR3 protein. In the table there are fewer than 15,000 distinct CDR3 sequences, 43% of which are singletons. V lost 5 bases and J 0 bases, leaving 9 bases between the germline ends. Germline V gene sequence: CDR1 SGHTA, CDR2 FQGTGA. This CDR3 comprises 14 residues. Treatment meaning: 10-day PBMC culture with coronavirus spike peptide pools or control peptides (ViraFEST assay). The authors cultured approximately 2 million PBMCs per well with about 10 IU/ml IL-2 and 10 ug/ml peptide pools.

The genes are TRBV7-3 and TRBJ2-3; D ambiguous. The clonotype was recovered from a human donor who had recovered from COVID-19. Source material: CD4+ T cells from blood, cultured in vitro. DNA for the CDR3: TGTGCCAGCAGCCCAGGTCATAGCACAGATACGCAGTATTTT. The encoded protein is CASSPGHSTDTQYF.